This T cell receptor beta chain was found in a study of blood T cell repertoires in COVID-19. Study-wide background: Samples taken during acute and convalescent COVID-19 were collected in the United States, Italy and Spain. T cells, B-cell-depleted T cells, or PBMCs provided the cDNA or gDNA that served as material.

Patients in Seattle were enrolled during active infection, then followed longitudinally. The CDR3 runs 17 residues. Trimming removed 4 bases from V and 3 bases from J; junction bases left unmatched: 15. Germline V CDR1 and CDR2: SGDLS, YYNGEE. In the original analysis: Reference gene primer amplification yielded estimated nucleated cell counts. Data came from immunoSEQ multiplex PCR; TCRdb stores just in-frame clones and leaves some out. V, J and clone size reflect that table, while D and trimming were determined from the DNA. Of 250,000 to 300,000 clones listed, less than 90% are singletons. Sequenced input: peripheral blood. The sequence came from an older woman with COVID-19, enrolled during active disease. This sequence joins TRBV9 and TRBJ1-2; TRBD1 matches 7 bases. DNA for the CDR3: TGTGCCAGCAGCTCAAGGACGACAGGGTTCGAGGACTATGGCTACACCTTC. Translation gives CASSSRTTGFEDYGYTF.